This paragraph covers one T cell receptor (beta chain) sequence. Antigen specificity is unknown. The TCRbeta library incorporated unique molecular identifiers. Each CDR3 protein gets one entry after TCRdb re-called the PCR reads with MiXCR. The table shows about 980,000 distinct CDR3 sequences, with around 30% occurring only once. The entry originates in a study of T-cell reconstitution after alpha-beta-depleted transplantation in children. General study findings and limits: Counts and diversity of T cells one year after transplant came mostly from newly produced T cells. Elevated TCRbeta diversity at day 60 was traced, in some patients, to surviving recipient T cells and thymic progenitors. About two months after transplant, alpha-beta T cells reportedly came from several hundred expanded graft clones.

The CDR3 loop spans 15 amino acids. The germline CDR1 and CDR2 sequences are SGDLS and YYNGEE. V lost 4 bases and J lost 0, with 12 bases in between. This chain connects TRBV9 to TRBJ2-3, with a weak D call TRBD2 (7 bases). The receptor's source is a boy in the first two years of life who had a stem cell transplant for SCID, so the T cells may come from the graft donor. Sequenced here: PBMCs, mostly from graft donor cells, sampled 360 days after TCRalphabeta/CD19-depleted stem cell transplant. CDR3: CASSTRGASTDTQYF. The CDR3 DNA reads as TGTGCCAGCAGCACCCGGGGGGCGAGCACAGATACGCAGTATTTT.